The 13 T cell receptor beta chains listed next were all sequenced from one sample in a study of OX40 agonist ivuxolimab in advanced cancers. Receptors were amplified or captured by the immunoSEQ multiplex PCR assay. TCRdb obtained this table from immuneACCESS and retained in-frame rearrangements with V and J assigned. These tables miss some clones; where compared with another copy, unresolved V genes account for less than half of the shortfall, and the remainder is unexplained. This sample holds some 27,000 clones; approximately 86% were observed only once. The ten top clones hold approximately 16% of the sample. The material was CD4+ or CD8+ T cells sorted from blood, obtained in a trial of the OX40 agonist ivuxolimab. The origin of the receptors is an adult with an advanced solid tumor such as melanoma, head and neck, liver or kidney cancer.

This chain uses TRBV27 with TRBJ2-7; TRBD2 matches at 14 bases. CDR3 length equals 17 residues. Per germline, CDR1 MNHEY and CDR2 SMNVEV (reference sequence). V lost 6 bases and J lost 2; bases outside the gene matches: 9. The CDR3 loop is CASSLGLAGGQTYEQYF. The CDR3, as DNA: TGTGCCAGCAGCCTCGGACTAGCGGGAGGCCAAACCTACGAGCAGTACTTC.

V gene TRBV5-1 combines with J gene TRBJ1-2, with 9 bases lining up with TRBD1. V was clipped by 0 bases and J by 5 bases; unmatched bases: 2. Germline CDR1 is SGHRS and CDR2 is YFSETQ. The length of the CDR3 is 14 residues. This CDR3 is CASSLEQGAYGYTF. The DNA for the CDR3 is TGCGCCAGCAGCTTGGAACAGGGGGCATATGGCTACACCTTC.

The chain combines TRBV19 with TRBJ2-3; a possible D gene is TRBD2 (7 bases). The germline V gene has CDR1 LNHDA and CDR2 SQIVND (reference sequence). V was trimmed by 4 bases and J by 5 bases, leaving 19 bases between them. The CDR3 loop spans 16 amino acids. DNA of the CDR3: TGTGCCAGTAGTAACGGGAGGACAGAGACCGGAGATACGCAGTATTTT. Amino acids: CASSNGRTETGDTQYF.

The chain links TRBV4-1 to TRBJ2-1, with D possibly matching TRBD1 (5 bases). CDR1 and CDR2 from the germline V gene are MGHRA and YSYEKL. The V and J ends lost 1 base and 8 bases respectively, with 12 bases between them. This CDR3 region has 14 residues. This chain's CDR3 is CASSQGKGSYEQFF. Here the CDR3 DNA reads TGCGCCAGCAGCCAAGGAAAGGGGTCGTATGAGCAGTTCTTC.

The gene calls are TRBV19 and TRBJ2-5; tentatively, D is TRBD1 (5 bases). CDR1 and CDR2 (germline): LNHDA, SQIVND (reference sequence). Trimming pared 4 bases from V and 5 bases from J, leaving 17 bases between. The CDR3 extends over 15 amino acids. For the CDR3, the DNA is TGTGCCAGTAGTACACCGTGGGCAGGGCCGGAGACCCAGTACTTC. As protein: CASSTPWAGPETQYF.

The chain is built from TRBV4-1 and TRBJ1-2; 7 bases agree with TRBD1. The CDR3 has 20 residues. Germline V gene sequence: CDR1 MGHRA, CDR2 YSYEKL. V gave up 0 bases and J gave up 9 bases; unmatched junction bases: 25. CDR3 amino acids: CASSQEGQPGIGGGPLSYTF. The DNA of the CDR3 is TGCGCCAGCAGCCAAGAGGGACAGCCAGGTATAGGTGGTGGCCCATTGAGCTACACCTTC.

The rearrangement joins TRBV13 to TRBJ2-1, with D tentatively TRBD2 (7 bases). Germline V gene data show CDR1 as PRHDT and CDR2 as FYEKMQ (reference sequence). V lost 7 bases and J 9 bases, leaving 16 bases between the germline ends. The length of the CDR3 is 13 residues. The CDR3 spells CASMLRGEGEQFF. As DNA, the CDR3 is TGTGCCAGCATGCTTAGGGGGGAGGGTGAGCAGTTCTTC.

This rearrangement joins TRBV5-1 to TRBJ2-5; TRBD2 matches at 12 bases. The CDR3 runs 18 residues. The ends lost 3 bases at V and 5 bases at J; junction bases unmatched: 14. Germline CDR1 SGHRS, CDR2 YFSETQ. The CDR3 region is CASSSHWTSGMTGETQYF. The CDR3 DNA follows: TGCGCCAGCAGCTCCCATTGGACTAGCGGGATGACAGGGGAGACCCAGTACTTC.

This sequence joins TRBV7-8 and TRBJ2-7; D remains ambiguous. V was pared by 5 bases and J by 2 bases, with 13 bases between. The CDR3 runs 14 residues. The V gene's germline CDR1 is SGHVS and CDR2 FQNEAQ. The CDR3 DNA is TGTGCCAGCAGCCTGGAGAGGATAGCCTACGAGCAGTACTTC. Its protein is CASSLERIAYEQYF.

J is TRBJ1-5 and V is TRBV15; 8 nucleotides align to TRBD1. Germline V gene sequence: CDR1 LNHNV, CDR2 YYDKDF (reference sequence). The CDR3 totals 16 residues. J was trimmed by 5 bases and V by 3 bases; bases with no gene match: 9. As DNA, the CDR3 is TGTGCCACCAGCAGCTACCGGACAGGGAAATATCAGCCCCAGCATTTT. As protein: CATSSYRTGKYQPQHF.

About this clone: This sample also contains other DNA sequences that code for the same CDR3. The rearrangement joins TRBV6-5 to TRBJ1-5; D ambiguous. Per germline, CDR1 MNHEY and CDR2 SVGAGI. CDR3 length: 14 amino acids. The ends were cut back, 6 bases at V and 0 bases at J, with 9 bases in the middle. The CDR3, as DNA: TGTGCCAGCAGCCCTGTCTATAGCAATCAGCCCCAGCATTTT. This encodes CASSPVYSNQPQHF.

The J gene is TRBJ2-5, the V gene TRBV18; maybe TRBD1 (6 bases). Deletions cut 4 bases from V and 7 bases from J, with 22 bases between. CDR1 KGHSH and CDR2 LQKENI come from the germline V gene. The CDR3 runs to 16 residues. CDR3 region: CASSLQGLGKEATQYF. DNA of the CDR3: TGTGCCAGCTCACTACAGGGTTTGGGAAAAGAAGCGACCCAGTACTTC.

A word on this clone: Different DNA sequences within this sample yield the same CDR3. V gene TRBV7-9 combines with J gene TRBJ1-2; 7 bases match TRBD1. The CDR3 extends over 12 amino acids. CDR1 is SEHNR and CDR2 is FQNEAQ in the germline V gene (reference sequence). The V and J ends lost 5 bases and 7 bases, in that order; junction bases with no gene match: 4. The CDR3 protein is CASSPRQGGYTF. CDR3 nucleotides: TGTGCCAGCAGCCCTCGACAGGGTGGCTACACCTTC.